This is a list of T cell receptor beta chains from one sample in a study of T and B cells in COVID-19 patients. TCRdb re-called the multiplex PCR reads through MiXCR, storing one row per CDR3 protein. The sample has roughly 15,000 distinct CDR3 sequences; roughly 26% are singletons. Sequencing used blood. All receptors come from a human donor who had recovered from COVID-19. Both conserved end residues are part of each CDR3. The order of the fields is D gene, V gene, clone size, J gene, CDR3 protein, CDR3 DNA. The D gene is left open where the match is weak. Size is stated for part of the rows, as once, few or many counts, or as a class when the clone is expanded.

>-|TRBV7-9|-|TRBJ1-1
CASSLVRAGTQAFF
TGTGCCAGCAGCTTAGTTCGCGCCGGGACCCAAGCTTTCTTT
>-|TRBV12-3/TRBV12-4|medium-sized|TRBJ2-2
CASSLGAIWTGELFF
TGTGCCAGCAGTTTAGGGGCCATATGGACCGGGGAGCTGTTTTTT
>-|TRBV12-3/TRBV12-4|-|TRBJ2-1
CASSRGYTGYNNEQFF
TGTGCCAGCAGTCGGGGGTACACGGGATACAACAATGAGCAGTTCTTC
>-|TRBV7-9|-|TRBJ1-4
CASSLGISNEKLFF
TGTGCCAGCAGCTTAGGAATCTCTAATGAAAAACTGTTTTTT
>TRBD1|TRBV20-1|-|TRBJ1-2
CSARQGTNYGYTF
TGCAGTGCAAGACAGGGGACCAACTATGGCTACACCTTC
>-|TRBV5-5|many|TRBJ2-3
CASSLVGTDTQYF
TGTGCCAGCAGCTTGGTCGGCACAGATACGCAGTATTTT
>-|TRBV27|medium-sized|TRBJ2-6
CASSLSGTAGANVLTF
TGTGCCAGCAGTTTATCGGGGACGGCTGGGGCCAACGTCCTGACTTTC
>-|TRBV6-1|few|TRBJ2-1
CASGMSGRSYNEQFF
TGTGCCAGCGGGATGAGCGGCCGCTCCTACAATGAGCAGTTCTTC
>TRBD1|TRBV27|medium-sized|TRBJ1-4
CASRSGGTGQEKLFF
TGTGCCAGCCGTAGTGGAGGGACAGGGCAGGAAAAACTGTTTTTT
>TRBD2|TRBV4-3|few|TRBJ2-2
CASSRHRTSGAGELFF
TGCGCCAGCAGCCGCCATCGGACTAGCGGTGCCGGGGAGCTGTTTTTT
>-|TRBV19|-|TRBJ1-2
CASSHQGSGYGYTF
TGTGCCAGTAGCCATCAAGGGTCCGGGTATGGCTACACCTTC